This T cell receptor (beta chain) comes out of a study of blood T cell repertoires in COVID-19. Overall study: From T cells, B-cell-depleted T cells, or PBMCs came the material, which was cDNA or gDNA.

Authors' data handling: By means of reference gene primer amplification, nucleated cell counts were estimated. Produced via immunoSEQ multiplex PCR; TCRdb's table is partial and in-frame only. V and J calls and clone size are copied from that table; D and trimming were computed from the DNA. The sample includes about 260,000 clones, around 87% of them seen just once. The CDR3 extends over 13 amino acids. Germline loops: CDR1 SGHTA, CDR2 FQGNSA. Trimming removed 3 bases from V and 1 base from J, with 6 bases in between. Sequenced input: peripheral blood. The chain recombines TRBV7-2 with TRBJ1-1; D is undetermined. The source of this sequence is a woman in her forties or fifties with acute or convalescent COVID-19. For the CDR3, the DNA is TGTGCCAGCAGCTTGAGGAGGAACACTGAAGCTTTCTTT. Translation: CASSLRRNTEAFF. Combining the CDR3 with reference TRBV7-2 and TRBJ1-1 gives the whole variable domain GAGVSQSPSNKVTEKGKDVELRCDPISGHTALYWYRQSLGQGLEFLIYFQGNSAPDKSGLPSDRFSAERTGGSVSTLTIQRTQQEDSAVYLCASSLRRNTEAFFGQGTRLTVV.